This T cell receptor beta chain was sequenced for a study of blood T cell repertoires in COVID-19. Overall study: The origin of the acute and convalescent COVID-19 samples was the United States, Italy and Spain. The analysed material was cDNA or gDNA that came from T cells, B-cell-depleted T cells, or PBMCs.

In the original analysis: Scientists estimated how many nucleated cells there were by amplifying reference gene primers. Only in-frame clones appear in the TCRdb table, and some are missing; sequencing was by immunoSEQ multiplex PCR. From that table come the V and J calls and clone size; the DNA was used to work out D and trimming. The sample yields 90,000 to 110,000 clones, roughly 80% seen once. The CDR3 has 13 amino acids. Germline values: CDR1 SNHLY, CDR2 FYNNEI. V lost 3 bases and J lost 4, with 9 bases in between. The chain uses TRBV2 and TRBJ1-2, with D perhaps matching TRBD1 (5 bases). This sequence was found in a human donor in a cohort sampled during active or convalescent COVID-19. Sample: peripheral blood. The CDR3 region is CASSDAGLYGYTF. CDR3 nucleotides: TGTGCCAGCAGTGATGCAGGGCTCTATGGCTACACCTTC.